This T cell receptor beta chain was found in a study of cytomegalovirus exposure and HLA in healthy donors. Findings of the study overall: Productive rates of about 90% or about 30% were seen for most TCR beta V segments in an earlier analysis.

The PCR contained 60 Vbeta and 13 Jbeta primers. Only in-frame clones appear in the TCRdb table, and some are missing; sequencing was by immunoSEQ multiplex PCR. This table holds 150,000 to 200,000 clones, about 80% found once. Details on this clone: Its antigen is unidentified.

The material sequenced was PBMCs. The receptor comes from a woman between 18 and 29 years old in good health and CMV-seropositive.

CDR3 sequence (DNA): TGTGCCAGCAGTGAATATCCCGGACAGGCTCACAATGAGCAGTTCTTC. It yields the protein CASSEYPGQAHNEQFF. J is TRBJ2-1 and V is TRBV6-1; TRBD1 matches at 7 bases. Germline V CDR1 and CDR2: MNHNS, SASEGT. The CDR3 extends over 16 amino acids. V was clipped by 2 bases and J by 5 bases; unmatched bases: 9.